This T cell receptor beta chain was observed in a study of beta chain features in type 1 diabetes. Study conclusions and caveats: A greater similarity of naive, central memory and Treg TCRB repertoires was seen among patients than among healthy donors. Reduced insertions and increased deletions marked VDJ junctions in type 1 diabetes patients. cDNA-based reads could over-represent cells with high TCR expression. Here, the possible influence of HLA type (on TCRB rearrangement) remained unresolved. Moderate but significant shortening of TCRB CDR3s was recorded in all four CD4+ subsets from Type 1 diabetes patients.

V shed 5 bases and J shed 3 bases, with 19 bases lying between them. CDR1 MNHEY and CDR2 SMNVEV come from the germline V gene (reference sequence). The CDR3 runs to 16 residues. Note on this clone: Its antigen is not identified.

Investigators reverse transcribed all isolated RNA, so they sequenced expressed TCRB transcripts. Assay: immunoSEQ multiplex PCR; the TCRdb copy retains only in-frame clones and omits some. In the table there are about 700,000 clones, about an eighth of which are singletons. The material sequenced was naive CD4+ T cells from blood. This sequence joins TRBV27 and TRBJ1-2; D uncertain. The sequence derives from a man aged 18 to 35 with type 1 diabetes. The CDR3: CASSITPSNTDYGYTF. The CDR3 DNA follows: TGTGCCAGCAGTATAACGCCCTCAAACACCGACTATGGCTACACCTTC.